The 22 T cell receptor beta chains reported below all come from one sample, sequenced in a study of cytomegalovirus exposure and HLA in healthy donors. Primers for the PCR totalled 60 Vbeta and 13 Jbeta. The data were produced by immunoSEQ multiplex PCR, yet TCRdb's version contains in-frame clones alone and is incomplete. The data show 90,000 to 130,000 clones, around three quarters seen once. Sample: PBMCs. The receptor source for this set is a man aged 25 to 45 in good health and CMV-seropositive.

The rearrangement links TRBV7-2 to TRBJ1-3; 7 positions agree with TRBD1. The CDR3 spans 15 residues. Trimming at V came to 2 bases and at J to 0 bases, leaving 1 base not matched to a gene. Looked up from germline, CDR1 is SGHTA and CDR2 is FQGNSA. CDR3 sequence: CASSLRTGSGNTIYF. CDR3 nucleotide sequence: TGTGCCAGCAGCTTACGGACAGGCTCTGGAAACACCATATATTTT.

The rearrangement joins TRBV19 to TRBJ1-1; unclear D gene. The CDR3 totals 13 residues. The V gene's germline CDR1 is LNHDA and CDR2 SQIVND (reference sequence). V dropped 3 bases and J dropped 1 base, with 6 bases sitting between them. The CDR3 nucleotides are TGTGCCAGTAGTATGAACACGAACACTGAAGCTTTCTTT. Its protein product is CASSMNTNTEAFF.

This chain connects TRBV5-6 to TRBJ2-7, with 13 positions matching TRBD2. The trim removed 4 bases at V and 4 bases at J, leaving 8 bases unmatched. Germline assignment: CDR1 SGHDT and CDR2 YYEEEE. The CDR3 spans 16 residues. The CDR3 here is CASSTRLAGGSYEQYF. The CDR3 DNA sequence: TGTGCCAGCAGCACTCGACTAGCGGGGGGATCATACGAGCAGTACTTC.

The V gene is TRBV4-2, the J gene TRBJ2-3; TRBD2 matches 12 bases. J lost 3 bases, V lost 2 bases, and 3 bases had no gene match. In germline, CDR1 is LGHNA, CDR2 YNFKEQ. CDR3 length: 16 amino acids. CDR3 sequence reads: CASSQPTSGGTDTQYF. The CDR3 nucleotides read TGTGCCAGCAGCCAACCCACTAGCGGGGGGACAGATACGCAGTATTTT.

The chain recombines TRBV2 with TRBJ2-5; 8 bases are shared with TRBD1. CDR1 is SNHLY and CDR2 is FYNNEI in the germline V gene. V gave up 7 bases and J gave up 1 base; unmatched junction bases: 2. This CDR3 is built from 13 residues. The CDR3 protein is CASKGQVQETQYF. The CDR3 DNA sequence: TGTGCCAGCAAGGGACAGGTCCAAGAGACCCAGTACTTC.

V is TRBV5-4 and J is TRBJ2-5, with a weak D call TRBD2 (6 bases). The end of the DNA aligns better with TRBJ2-7, so the J call may be wrong. The CDR3 covers 13 residues. Germline CDR1 SGHNT, CDR2 YYREEE (reference sequence). The CDR3 bases are TGTGCCAGCAGCCCAGGAGCGGGCTACGAGCAGTACTTC. This translates into CASSPGAGYEQYF.

The chain couples TRBV19 to TRBJ1-5; a possible D gene is TRBD1 (6 bases). Trimming cost V 3 bases and J 6 bases, with 15 bases left between them. CDR3 length equals 15 residues. The germline V gene has CDR1 LNHDA and CDR2 SQIVND (reference sequence). CDR3 coding DNA: TGTGCCAGTAGTATGGATACAGGGTATGGTCAGCCCCAGCATTTT. It codes for CASSMDTGYGQPQHF.

The rearrangement joins TRBV29-1 to TRBJ2-5; TRBD1 aligns across 7 bases. J gave up 8 bases and V 6 bases, and 12 bases lay outside the gene matches. There are 13 residues in the CDR3. Germline CDR1 is SQVTM and CDR2 is ANQGSEA. DNA for the CDR3: TGCAGCGTCACGACAGGGACCAAGGACACCCAGTACTTC. Residues: CSVTTGTKDTQYF.

This chain uses TRBV28 with TRBJ1-5; tentatively, D is TRBD1 (5 bases). The CDR3 is made up of 15 amino acids. Germline loops: CDR1 MDHEN, CDR2 SYDVKM. V was clipped by 2 bases and J by 0 bases, with 8 bases between them. In DNA, the CDR3 is TGTGCCAGCAGTTTAGGGGCCGGTAGCAATCAGCCCCAGCATTTT. Protein product: CASSLGAGSNQPQHF.

The chain has TRBV7-2 and TRBJ1-5, with unresolved D. Deletions cut 2 bases from V and 11 bases from J, with 16 bases between. CDR3 length equals 14 residues. CDR1 is SGHTA and CDR2 is FQGNSA in the germline V gene. The DNA for the CDR3 is TGTGCCAGCAGCTTACAACCAGACTCGTGGACCCAGCATTTT. Protein: CASSLQPDSWTQHF.

The chain combines TRBV28 with TRBJ1-2; 7 bases line up with TRBD1. Per germline, CDR1 MDHEN and CDR2 SYDVKM. The junction had 6 bases not matched to a gene; V was cut back by 5 bases and J by 3 bases. This CDR3 spans 14 amino acids. The CDR3 loop is CASSPGQRHYGYTF. The CDR3 DNA reads TGTGCCAGCAGTCCGGGACAGCGACACTATGGCTACACCTTC.

CDR3 sequence: CASREGQGEGYTF. CDR3 nucleotides: TGTGCCAGCAGGGAGGGACAGGGGGAAGGCTACACCTTC. The rearrangement joins TRBV6-4 to TRBJ1-2, with 11 bases aligning to TRBD1. This CDR3 contains 13 residues. Germline V gives CDR1 MRHNA, CDR2 SNTAGT. Losses at the gene ends were 6 bases for V and 8 bases for J; bases not matched to a gene: 5.

The rearrangement links TRBV30 to TRBJ2-1, with TRBD1 matching over 11 bases. Germline assignment: CDR1 GTSNPN and CDR2 SVGIG (reference sequence). With V trimmed by 1 base and J by 6 bases, 5 bases remained unmatched. The CDR3 length is 15 residues. The DNA of the CDR3 is TGTGCCTGGAGTGCCGGACAGGGGGCAGGCAATGAGCAGTTCTTC. It encodes CAWSAGQGAGNEQFF.

J is TRBJ2-5 and V is TRBV5-1; 7 bases are a match to TRBD1. TRBJ2-7 explains the end of the DNA better; the J call may be wrong. In germline, CDR1 is SGHRS, CDR2 YFSETQ. This CDR3 spans 16 amino acids. The CDR3 spells CASSSDPGTAAGEQYF. The CDR3 nucleotides are TGCGCCAGCAGCTCGGACCCCGGGACAGCGGCGGGCGAGCAGTACTTC.

This chain connects TRBV27 to TRBJ1-1; weak D call: TRBD1 (6 bases). This CDR3 comprises 14 residues. The V and J ends lost 5 bases and 1 base respectively, with 11 bases between them. Germline values: CDR1 MNHEY, CDR2 SMNVEV (reference sequence). CDR3 sequence: CASSPYRENTEAFF. Here the CDR3 DNA reads TGTGCCAGCAGTCCGTACAGGGAGAACACTGAAGCTTTCTTT.

The genes are TRBV7-2 and TRBJ2-5; TRBD1 matches 9 bases. TRBJ2-7 explains the end of the DNA better; the J call may be wrong. Germline-derived CDR1 and CDR2 are SGHTA and FQGNSA. CDR3 length equals 17 residues. The CDR3 DNA reads as TGTGCCAGCAGCTTAGGAACAGGGGGCTTGAAATCCTACGAGCAGTACTTC. It translates to CASSLGTGGLKSYEQYF.

The chain links TRBV11-1 to TRBJ2-3; 7 nucleotides agree with TRBD2. The CDR3 is 14 residues long. Unmatched junction bases numbered 8, after V lost 5 bases and J lost 6 bases. Germline CDR1 and CDR2: SGHAT and FQDESV (reference sequence). The CDR3 DNA sequence: TGTGCCAGCAGCCGCGGACTAGTTACCGATACGCAGTATTTT. Its protein is CASSRGLVTDTQYF.

The chain combines TRBV11-3 with TRBJ1-1, with unresolved D. The ends were cut back, 5 bases at V and 4 bases at J, with 17 bases in the middle. The CDR3 is 15 amino acids. CDR1 and CDR2 from the germline V gene are SGHNT and YENEEA. This CDR3 reads CASSLTGYRATEAFF. The CDR3 DNA reads TGTGCCAGCAGCCTGACGGGTTACCGAGCCACTGAAGCTTTCTTT.

The chain carries TRBV7-9 and TRBJ2-1; 7 bases are a match to TRBD2. V lost 5 bases to trimming and J lost 9 bases; unmatched junction nucleotides: 7. The germline V gene encodes CDR1 SEHNR and CDR2 FQNEAQ (reference sequence). This CDR3 region has 13 residues. CDR3 in amino acids: CASSGEGGAEQFF. The CDR3 DNA reads TGTGCCAGCAGCGGGGAGGGAGGGGCTGAGCAGTTCTTC.

The CDR3 bases are TGTGCCAGCAGCATGATCGGGACAGGGTATGGCTACACCTTC. Protein product: CASSMIGTGYGYTF. The gene calls are TRBV7-2 and TRBJ1-2; 9 bases are a match to TRBD1. This CDR3 has 14 amino acids. Unmatched junction bases numbered 6, after V lost 5 bases and J lost 5 bases. Germline values: CDR1 SGHTA, CDR2 FQGNSA.

This chain uses TRBV5-1 with TRBJ1-6, with unresolved D. The CDR3 extends over 15 amino acids. V lost 0 bases to trimming and J lost 4 bases, with 8 bases between them. Germline V gives CDR1 SGHRS, CDR2 YFSETQ. The CDR3 is CASSLDGKYNSPLHF. DNA of the CDR3: TGCGCCAGCAGCTTGGACGGGAAGTATAATTCACCCCTCCACTTT.

The genes are TRBV5-1 and TRBJ1-5, with TRBD1 as a possible D gene (5 bases). The germline CDR1 and CDR2 sequences are SGHRS and YFSETQ. The CDR3 is made up of 14 amino acids. V lost 1 base, J lost 6 bases, and 11 bases lay in between. CDR3 loop: CASSLWGESQPQHF. In nucleotides, the CDR3 is TGCGCCAGCAGCTTGTGGGGGGAGTCTCAGCCCCAGCATTTT.